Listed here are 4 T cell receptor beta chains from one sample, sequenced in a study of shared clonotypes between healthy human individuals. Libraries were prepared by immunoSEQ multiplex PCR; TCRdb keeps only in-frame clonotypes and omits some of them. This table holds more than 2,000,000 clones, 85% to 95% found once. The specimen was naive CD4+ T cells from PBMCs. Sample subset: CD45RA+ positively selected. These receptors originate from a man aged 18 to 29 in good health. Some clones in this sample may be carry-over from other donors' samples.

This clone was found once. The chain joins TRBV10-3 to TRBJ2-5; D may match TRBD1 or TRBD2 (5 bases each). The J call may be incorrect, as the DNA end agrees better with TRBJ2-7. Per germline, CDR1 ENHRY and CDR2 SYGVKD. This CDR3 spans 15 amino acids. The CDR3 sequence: CAISVVRGEGHEQYF. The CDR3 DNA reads TGTGCCATCAGTGTCGTGAGGGGAGAGGGGCACGAGCAGTACTTC.

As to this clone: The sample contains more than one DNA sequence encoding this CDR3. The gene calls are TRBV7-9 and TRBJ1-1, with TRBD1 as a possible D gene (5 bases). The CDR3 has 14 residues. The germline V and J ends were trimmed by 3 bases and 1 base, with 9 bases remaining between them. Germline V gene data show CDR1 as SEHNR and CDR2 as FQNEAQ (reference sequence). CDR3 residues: CASSLGQGNTEAFF. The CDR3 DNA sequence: TGTGCCAGCAGCTTGGGCCAGGGGAACACTGAAGCTTTCTTT.

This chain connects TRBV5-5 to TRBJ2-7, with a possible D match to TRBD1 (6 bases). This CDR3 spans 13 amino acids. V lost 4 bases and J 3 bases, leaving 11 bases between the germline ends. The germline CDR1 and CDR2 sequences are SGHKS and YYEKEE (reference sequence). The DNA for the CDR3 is TGTGCCAGCAGCGCCAGGGGTAACTACGAGCAGTACTTC. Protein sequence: CASSARGNYEQYF.

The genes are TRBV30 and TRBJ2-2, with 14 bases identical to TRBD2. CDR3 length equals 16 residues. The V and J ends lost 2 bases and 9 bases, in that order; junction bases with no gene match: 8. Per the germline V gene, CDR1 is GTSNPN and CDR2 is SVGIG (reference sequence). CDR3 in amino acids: CAWSRLAGGTGRELFF. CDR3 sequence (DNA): TGTGCCTGGAGTCGACTAGCGGGAGGGACCGGGCGGGAGCTGTTTTTT. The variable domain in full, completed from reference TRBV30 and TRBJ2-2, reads SQTIHQWPATLVQPVGSPLSLECTVEGTSNPNLYWYRQAAGRGLQLLFYSVGIGQISSEVPQNLSASRPQDRQFILSSKKLLLSDSGFYLCAWSRLAGGTGRELFFGEGSRLTVL.